This T cell receptor (beta chain) is drawn from a study of Ad26.COV2.S vaccination and SARS-CoV-2 variants. As for the study in general: Administration of Ad26.COV2.S was intramuscular, either once or twice 56 days apart.

This sample's treatment: around 19 received Ad26.COV2.S at low or high dose, single or two shots; about 5 received placebo; per-sample allocation not given. Sampling took place 63 days after the first vaccine or placebo injection. Cohort 1b enrolled adults aged 18-55 years in Boston. TCRdb's copy holds only in-frame clones and misses some; the assay was immunoSEQ multiplex PCR. The sample lists 400,000 to 500,000 clones, roughly 89% seen once, with around 2.6% in the top ten. CDR1 and CDR2 from the germline V gene are SGHTA and FQGNSA. Trimming removed 9 bases from V and 4 bases from J, with 13 bases in between. The CDR3 sequence is 13 residues long.

The sequence was obtained from a person between 18 and 65 years old who received the Ad26.COV2.S COVID-19 vaccine or a placebo. The sequences come from peripheral blood, collected in a trial of Ad26.COV2.S vaccine versus placebo. V gene TRBV7-2 combines with J gene TRBJ2-1; D remains ambiguous. The CDR3 region has the DNA TGTGCCAGTCGGGTTGAGGTATACAATGAGCAGTTCTTC. It encodes CASRVEVYNEQFF.